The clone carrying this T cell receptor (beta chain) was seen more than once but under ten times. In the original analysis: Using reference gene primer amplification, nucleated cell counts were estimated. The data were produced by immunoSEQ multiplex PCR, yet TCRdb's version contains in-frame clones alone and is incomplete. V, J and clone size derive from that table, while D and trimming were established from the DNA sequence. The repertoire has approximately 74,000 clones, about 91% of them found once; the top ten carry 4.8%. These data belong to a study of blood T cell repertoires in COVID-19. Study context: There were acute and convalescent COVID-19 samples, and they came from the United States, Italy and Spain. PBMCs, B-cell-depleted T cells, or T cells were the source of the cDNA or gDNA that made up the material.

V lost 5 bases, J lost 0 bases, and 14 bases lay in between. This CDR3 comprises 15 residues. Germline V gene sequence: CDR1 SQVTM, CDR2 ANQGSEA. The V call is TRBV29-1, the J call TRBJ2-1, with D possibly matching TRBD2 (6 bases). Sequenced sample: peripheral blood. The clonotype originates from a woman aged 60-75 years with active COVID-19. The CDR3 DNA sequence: TGCAGCGTTTCCGCCAATAGCGGCTCCTACAATGAGCAGTTCTTC. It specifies CSVSANSGSYNEQFF.